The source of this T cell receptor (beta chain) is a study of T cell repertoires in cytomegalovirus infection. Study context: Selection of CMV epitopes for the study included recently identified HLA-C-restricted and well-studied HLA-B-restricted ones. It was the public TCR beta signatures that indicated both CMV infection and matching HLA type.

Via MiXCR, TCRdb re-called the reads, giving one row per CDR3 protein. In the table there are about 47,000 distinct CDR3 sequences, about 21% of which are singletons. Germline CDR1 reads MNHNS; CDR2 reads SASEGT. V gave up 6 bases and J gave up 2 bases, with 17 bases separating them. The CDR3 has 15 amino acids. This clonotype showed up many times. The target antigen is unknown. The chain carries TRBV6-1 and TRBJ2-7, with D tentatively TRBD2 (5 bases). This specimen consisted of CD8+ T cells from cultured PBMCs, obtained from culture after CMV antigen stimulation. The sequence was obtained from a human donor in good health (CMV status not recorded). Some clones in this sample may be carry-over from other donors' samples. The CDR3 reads CASSLVSGLTYEQYF. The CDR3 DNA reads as TGTGCCAGCAGCCTAGTGAGCGGCTTAACCTACGAGCAGTACTTC.